The 13 T cell receptor beta chains presented below share a single source sample, sequenced in a study of T cell clusters in autoimmune cytopenias. TRB rearrangements were amplified by touch-down multiplex PCR with mixed TRB-A/B primers. One entry per CDR3 protein, without DNA, is what TCRdb gives after re-calling the multiplex PCR reads. The sample totals more than 5,000 distinct CDR3 sequences; its top ten clones hold 15%. Each sample's input was 250 ng genomic DNA, some 34,000 genome equivalents. These data were also reused for a study on T cell repertoires in aging, cancer and after chemotherapy.

The sample comprised peripheral blood. The receptors come from a human donor in good health.

By frequency, this clonotype registers medium-sized (0.01 to 0.1%). The V and J genes are TRBV19 and TRBJ2-2. CDR3 length equals 14 residues. Germline assignment: CDR1 LNHDA and CDR2 SQIVND (reference sequence). The CDR3 region is CASSIAVNTGELFF.

The chain couples TRBV13 to TRBJ2-5; no DNA is available, so the TRBD1 call from TCRdb remains unchecked. The CDR3 consists of 16 residues. Looked up from germline, CDR1 is PRHDT and CDR2 is FYEKMQ (reference sequence). Here the CDR3 reads CASSLIRGTVQETQYF.

The V gene is TRBV12-3 or TRBV12-4, the J gene TRBJ2-1; as DNA is missing, the TRBD1 call by TCRdb cannot be tested. This CDR3 contains 18 residues. The CDR3 reads CASSLATLGGRAYNEQFF.

This clonotype is deemed medium-sized by its frequency. The chain couples TRBV29-1 to TRBJ1-1; as DNA is missing, the TRBD1 call by TCRdb cannot be tested. Germline V gene sequence: CDR1 SQVTM, CDR2 ANQGSEA. The CDR3 spans 13 residues. The CDR3 reads CSGTGEKGTEAFF.

The rearrangement joins TRBV5-6 to TRBJ2-5; TCRdb names TRBD1, which stays unverified in the absence of DNA. CDR1 is SGHDT, CDR2 YYEEEE, per germline. This CDR3 contains 18 residues. CDR3 sequence reads: CASSGSVIRDRDQETQYF.

The chain uses TRBV27 and TRBJ1-2; TCRdb lists TRBD1, though no DNA is available to test this call. CDR1 and CDR2 (germline): MNHEY, SMNVEV (reference sequence). The CDR3 length is 15 residues. CDR3 region: CASPGQGANNYGYTF.

This chain's CDR3 is CATSDQTGGTDTQYF. The chain combines TRBV24-1 with TRBJ2-3; TCRdb's D call, TRBD1, is unchecked because there is no DNA. This CDR3 contains 15 residues. CDR1 is KGHDR, CDR2 SFDVKD, per germline.

This rearrangement joins TRBV6-6 to TRBJ2-2; TCRdb proposes TRBD1, but this gene call is untestable without DNA. Germline lookup yields CDR1 MNHNY and CDR2 SVGAGI (reference sequence). This CDR3 spans 15 amino acids. Here the CDR3 reads CASRTGRASSGELFF.

This clonotype registers medium-sized by frequency. The rearrangement uses TRBV6-5 and TRBJ2-2; the TCRdb D gene call, TRBD1, has no DNA to confirm it. This CDR3 region has 20 residues. Germline-derived CDR1 and CDR2 are MNHEY and SVGAGI. The CDR3 loop reads CASSSDLWDRGRVGTGELFF.

Its frequency marks this clonotype as medium-sized. The gene calls are TRBV6-5 and TRBJ1-5; checking the TCRdb D call of TRBD1 is not possible without DNA. In germline, CDR1 is MNHEY, CDR2 SVGAGI. This CDR3 region has 15 residues. CDR3 loop: CASAQTSGGGQPQHF.

This clonotype ranks as medium-sized in terms of frequency. The rearrangement joins TRBV5-4 to TRBJ2-1; no DNA is available, so the TRBD1 call from TCRdb remains unchecked. Germline CDR1 SGHNT, CDR2 YYREEE (reference sequence). The CDR3 is 12 amino acids. The CDR3: CAGHRGDNEQFF.

This clonotype is medium-sized (0.01 to 0.1%) by frequency. CDR3 sequence reads: CASSERRNYGYTF. This chain joins TRBV6-5 and TRBJ1-2. Germline lookup yields CDR1 MNHEY and CDR2 SVGAGI. The CDR3 has 13 amino acids.

The chain carries TRBV6-6 and TRBJ1-1; the TRBD1 assignment by TCRdb is unverifiable without DNA. The germline CDR1 and CDR2 sequences are MNHNY and SVGAGI (reference sequence). This CDR3 has 14 amino acids. The CDR3 reads CASTAPQGRTEAFF.